This T cell receptor (beta chain) was sequenced for a study of shared clonotypes between healthy human individuals. CDR1 and CDR2 from the germline V gene are SGHTA and FQGTGA. Trimming removed 5 bases from V and 5 bases from J; junction bases left unmatched: 5. CDR3 length: 15 amino acids. Those who donated, Caucasian adults without exception, all lived in Nashville, Tennessee. The protocol was immunoSEQ multiplex PCR, while the TCRdb copy is restricted to in-frame clones and leaves out a portion. The table lists 2 million to 3 million clones, approximately 93% of them singletons. The TCR originated in a man aged 18-30 years in good health. Some clones in this sample may be carry-over from other donors' samples. The specimen was naive CD4+ T cells from PBMCs. Subset indicated: CD45RA+ positively selected. The chain recombines TRBV7-3 with TRBJ2-7; 14 nucleotides line up with TRBD2. In nucleotides, the CDR3 is TGTGCCAGCAGCGTGGGACTAGCGGGAGTTGACGAGCAGTACTTC. Residues: CASSVGLAGVDEQYF.